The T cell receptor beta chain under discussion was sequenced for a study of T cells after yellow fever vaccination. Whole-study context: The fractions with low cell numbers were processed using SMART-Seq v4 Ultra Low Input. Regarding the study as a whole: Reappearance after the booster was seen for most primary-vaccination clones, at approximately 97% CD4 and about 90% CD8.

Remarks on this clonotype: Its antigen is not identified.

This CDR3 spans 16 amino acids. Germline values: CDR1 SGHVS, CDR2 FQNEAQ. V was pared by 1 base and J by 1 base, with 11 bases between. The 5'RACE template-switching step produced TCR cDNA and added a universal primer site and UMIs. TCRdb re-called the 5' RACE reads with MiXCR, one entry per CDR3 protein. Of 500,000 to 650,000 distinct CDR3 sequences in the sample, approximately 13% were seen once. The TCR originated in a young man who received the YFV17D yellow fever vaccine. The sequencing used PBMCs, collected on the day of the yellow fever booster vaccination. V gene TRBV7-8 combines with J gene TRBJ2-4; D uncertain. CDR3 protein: CASSLEQFFAKNIQYF. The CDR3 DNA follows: TGTGCCAGCAGCTTAGAACAGTTTTTTGCCAAAAACATTCAGTACTTC.